Below, one TCR beta chain is given with its context. Its antigen is as yet unknown. TCRdb keeps only in-frame clones here, not all; method: immunoSEQ multiplex PCR. The sample comprises some 2.1 million clones, about 94% of which are singletons, and more than 1.5% rests with the top ten. This sample is part of a study of shared clonotypes between healthy human individuals. The study's findings and limits: Clonotype sharing levels among donors were expected to vary with sequencing depth.

Terminally differentiated effector memory CD45RA+ cells were left out of the naive CD8 fraction, which was CD45RO-negative and positively selected for CCR7. Every one of the donors was a Caucasian adult that lived in Nashville, Tennessee. Sequencing was done on a sample of naive CD8+ T cells from PBMCs. The receptor's source is a man aged 18 to 30 in good health. Some clones in this sample may be carry-over from other donors' samples.

For the CDR3, the DNA is TGCGCCACCAGGGACAGAAATAACTATGGCTACACCTTC. As protein: CATRDRNNYGYTF. The chain is built from TRBV10-2 and TRBJ1-2; 7 bases are a match to TRBD1. The CDR3 loop spans 13 amino acids. In germline, CDR1 is WSHSY, CDR2 SAAADI. V dropped 10 bases and J dropped 1; count of bases not matched to a gene: 6.